Listed below are T cell receptor beta chains from one sample, sequenced in a study of cytomegalovirus exposure and HLA in healthy donors. The assay was immunoSEQ multiplex PCR, and TCRdb's table has in-frame clones only and misses some. The repertoire holds 110,000 to 150,000 clones, with approximately 91% as singletons. The sequenced material came from PBMCs. The receptors were gathered from a man aged 18 to 30 in good health and CMV-seronegative. The CDR3 runs from the conserved cysteine through the conserved F or W. The D gene is left open where the match is weak. Only part of the rows carry a size: once, few, many, or a class if the clone is expanded.

v_gene: TRBV19; j_gene: TRBJ2-1; d_gene: TRBD1; abundance: -; CDR3aa: CASNEEGAGSYNEQFF; CDR3nt: TGTGCCAGTAACGAAGAGGGGGCGGGCTCCTACAATGAGCAGTTCTTC
v_gene: TRBV2; j_gene: TRBJ1-1; d_gene: TRBD1; abundance: -; CDR3aa: CASSVGDRGPTEAFF; CDR3nt: TGTGCCAGCAGTGTGGGGGACAGGGGTCCTACTGAAGCTTTCTTT
v_gene: TRBV13; j_gene: TRBJ2-3; d_gene: -; abundance: -; CDR3aa: CASTWGGQVSTDTQYF; CDR3nt: TGTGCCAGCACCTGGGGGGGACAGGTTAGCACAGATACGCAGTATTTT
v_gene: TRBV4-1; j_gene: TRBJ2-2; d_gene: -; abundance: -; CDR3aa: CASSQQQGSGELFF; CDR3nt: TGCGCCAGCAGCCAACAGCAGGGATCCGGGGAGCTGTTTTTT
v_gene: TRBV5-6; j_gene: TRBJ1-5; d_gene: TRBD1; abundance: -; CDR3aa: CASSLWGTGRVEQPQHF; CDR3nt: TGTGCCAGCAGCCTCTGGGGGACAGGGAGGGTGGAACAGCCCCAGCATTTT
v_gene: TRBV11-3; j_gene: TRBJ1-1; d_gene: -; abundance: -; CDR3aa: CASSSFTSNTEAFF; CDR3nt: TGTGCCAGCAGCTCCTTCACATCGAACACTGAAGCTTTCTTT
v_gene: TRBV5-4; j_gene: TRBJ1-2; d_gene: TRBD1; abundance: -; CDR3aa: CASSRPGQIHGYTF; CDR3nt: TGTGCCAGCAGCCGGCCGGGACAGATCCATGGCTACACCTTC
v_gene: TRBV4-1; j_gene: TRBJ2-1; d_gene: TRBD2; abundance: -; CDR3aa: CASSHYHGTSGGNEQFF; CDR3nt: TGCGCCAGCAGCCACTACCACGGGACTAGCGGGGGGAATGAGCAGTTCTTC
v_gene: TRBV5-4; j_gene: TRBJ2-3; d_gene: -; abundance: -; CDR3aa: CASSLGGLGTDTQYF; CDR3nt: TGTGCCAGCAGCTTGGGAGGTCTAGGCACAGATACGCAGTATTTT
v_gene: TRBV4-1; j_gene: TRBJ1-5; d_gene: -; abundance: -; CDR3aa: CASSQERRGGNQPQHF; CDR3nt: TGCGCCAGCAGCCAAGAAAGAAGGGGGGGGAATCAGCCCCAGCATTTT
v_gene: TRBV18; j_gene: TRBJ1-5; d_gene: -; abundance: -; CDR3aa: CASSPQGRDQPQHF; CDR3nt: TGTGCCAGCTCACCGCAGGGGAGGGATCAGCCCCAGCATTTT
v_gene: TRBV11-2; j_gene: TRBJ2-3; d_gene: TRBD2; abundance: -; CDR3aa: CASSGGFSDTQYF; CDR3nt: TGTGCCAGCTCGGGAGGGTTCTCAGATACGCAGTATTTT
v_gene: TRBV6-5; j_gene: TRBJ2-5; d_gene: -; abundance: -; CDR3aa: CASRWRTQETQYF; CDR3nt: TGTGCCAGCAGATGGCGGACTCAAGAGACCCAGTACTTC
v_gene: TRBV11-3; j_gene: TRBJ1-3; d_gene: -; abundance: -; CDR3aa: CASSGRVLNSGNTIYF; CDR3nt: TGTGCCAGCAGCGGGAGGGTTTTGAACTCTGGAAACACCATATATTTT
v_gene: TRBV7-8; j_gene: TRBJ2-6; d_gene: TRBD1; abundance: -; CDR3aa: CASSGTVGVSGANVLTF; CDR3nt: TGTGCCAGCAGCGGGACAGTTGGGGTCTCTGGGGCCAACGTCCTGACTTTC
v_gene: TRBV10-3; j_gene: TRBJ1-1; d_gene: -; abundance: once; CDR3aa: CAIGQGGTEAFF; CDR3nt: TGTGCCATCGGGCAGGGAGGCACTGAAGCTTTCTTT
v_gene: TRBV5-1; j_gene: TRBJ2-2; d_gene: -; abundance: -; CDR3aa: CASSLGPTGVGTGELFF; CDR3nt: TGCGCCAGCAGCTTGGGGCCGACGGGTGTCGGCACCGGGGAGCTGTTTTTT
v_gene: TRBV5-5; j_gene: TRBJ2-2; d_gene: -; abundance: -; CDR3aa: CASSLASGPTPTGELFF; CDR3nt: TGTGCCAGCAGCTTGGCATCAGGCCCTACTCCTACCGGGGAGCTGTTTTTT
v_gene: TRBV25-1; j_gene: TRBJ2-1; d_gene: -; abundance: -; CDR3aa: CASSEFDRENEQFF; CDR3nt: TGTGCCAGCAGTGAATTCGACAGAGAGAATGAGCAGTTCTTC
v_gene: TRBV5-6; j_gene: TRBJ2-3; d_gene: -; abundance: -; CDR3aa: CASSLPTDTQYF; CDR3nt: TGTGCCAGCAGCCTACCCACAGATACGCAGTATTTT
v_gene: TRBV5-6; j_gene: TRBJ2-1; d_gene: -; abundance: -; CDR3aa: CASSLAGAGEQFF; CDR3nt: TGTGCCAGCAGCTTGGCGGGTGCGGGTGAGCAGTTCTTC
v_gene: TRBV11-3; j_gene: TRBJ1-5; d_gene: -; abundance: -; CDR3aa: CASSSHTPGTLNQPQHF; CDR3nt: TGTGCCAGCAGCTCACATACTCCCGGGACATTAAATCAGCCCCAGCATTTT
v_gene: TRBV5-1; j_gene: TRBJ2-2; d_gene: TRBD1; abundance: -; CDR3aa: CASSAAGTGRTGELFF; CDR3nt: TGCGCCAGCAGCGCCGCCGGGACAGGGCGAACCGGGGAGCTGTTTTTT
v_gene: TRBV5-4; j_gene: TRBJ2-2; d_gene: -; abundance: -; CDR3aa: CASSFRGFDAGELFF; CDR3nt: TGTGCCAGCAGCTTTAGGGGTTTTGACGCCGGGGAGCTGTTTTTT
v_gene: TRBV5-4; j_gene: TRBJ2-2; d_gene: TRBD1; abundance: once; CDR3aa: CASSFLQGSNTGELFF; CDR3nt: TGTGCCAGCAGCTTCTTACAGGGGTCGAACACCGGGGAGCTGTTTTTT
v_gene: TRBV5-1; j_gene: TRBJ1-2; d_gene: -; abundance: -; CDR3aa: CASSLVRGPQPTNYGYTF; CDR3nt: TGCGCCAGCAGCTTGGTGCGGGGACCCCAACCTACCAACTATGGCTACACCTTC
v_gene: TRBV5-1; j_gene: TRBJ1-1; d_gene: -; abundance: -; CDR3aa: CASSLVAGALNTEAFF; CDR3nt: TGCGCCAGCAGCTTGGTTGCAGGTGCTTTGAACACTGAAGCTTTCTTT
v_gene: TRBV6-4; j_gene: TRBJ1-2; d_gene: -; abundance: -; CDR3aa: CASSDSSLGYGYTF; CDR3nt: TGTGCCAGCAGTGACTCTAGCTTAGGCTATGGCTACACCTTC
v_gene: TRBV7-9; j_gene: TRBJ2-7; d_gene: -; abundance: -; CDR3aa: CASSPPRRVYEQYF; CDR3nt: TGTGCCAGCAGCCCCCCCAGACGGGTCTACGAGCAGTACTTC
v_gene: TRBV7-6; j_gene: TRBJ2-2; d_gene: TRBD2; abundance: -; CDR3aa: CASSLVAGGLGTGELFF; CDR3nt: TGTGCCAGCAGCTTAGTAGCGGGGGGGCTCGGCACCGGGGAGCTGTTTTTT
v_gene: TRBV29-1; j_gene: TRBJ2-5; d_gene: -; abundance: -; CDR3aa: CSPRLAPRETQYF; CDR3nt: TGCAGCCCCAGGCTCGCCCCGAGAGAGACCCAGTACTTC
v_gene: TRBV5-5; j_gene: TRBJ1-3; d_gene: TRBD1; abundance: -; CDR3aa: CASSSYSGTGEDTIYF; CDR3nt: TGTGCCAGCAGCTCCTACTCCGGGACAGGGGAGGACACCATATATTTT
v_gene: TRBV2; j_gene: TRBJ1-5; d_gene: -; abundance: -; CDR3aa: CASKSSSGSNQPQHF; CDR3nt: TGTGCCAGCAAATCCAGTAGCGGGAGCAATCAGCCCCAGCATTTT
v_gene: TRBV2; j_gene: TRBJ1-5; d_gene: -; abundance: -; CDR3aa: CASRIWGGNQPQHF; CDR3nt: TGTGCCAGCAGAATCTGGGGCGGCAATCAGCCCCAGCATTTT
v_gene: TRBV6-5; j_gene: TRBJ2-5; d_gene: -; abundance: -; CDR3aa: CASSSYPSVLQETQYF; CDR3nt: TGTGCCAGCAGTTCCTACCCTTCGGTTCTACAAGAGACCCAGTACTTC
v_gene: TRBV6-5; j_gene: TRBJ2-1; d_gene: TRBD1; abundance: once; CDR3aa: CASRQRQGESNEQFF; CDR3nt: TGTGCCAGCAGACAGAGACAGGGAGAGAGCAATGAGCAGTTCTTC
v_gene: TRBV30; j_gene: TRBJ1-1; d_gene: -; abundance: few; CDR3aa: CACEGEEMNTEAFF; CDR3nt: TGTGCCTGTGAAGGGGAAGAGATGAACACTGAAGCTTTCTTT